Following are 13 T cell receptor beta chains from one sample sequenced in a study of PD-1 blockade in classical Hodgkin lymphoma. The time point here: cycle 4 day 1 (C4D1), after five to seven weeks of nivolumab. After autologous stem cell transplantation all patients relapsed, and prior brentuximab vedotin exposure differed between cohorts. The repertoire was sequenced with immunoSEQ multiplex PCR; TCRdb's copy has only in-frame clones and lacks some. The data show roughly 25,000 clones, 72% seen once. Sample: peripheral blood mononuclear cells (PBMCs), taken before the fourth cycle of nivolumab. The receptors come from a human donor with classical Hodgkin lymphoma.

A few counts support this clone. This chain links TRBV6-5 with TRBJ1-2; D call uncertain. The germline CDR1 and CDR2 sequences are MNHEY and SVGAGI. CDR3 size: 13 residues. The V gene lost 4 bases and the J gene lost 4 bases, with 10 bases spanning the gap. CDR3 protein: CASSLKGSYGYTF. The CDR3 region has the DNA TGTGCCAGCAGTTTAAAGGGTTCCTATGGCTACACCTTC.

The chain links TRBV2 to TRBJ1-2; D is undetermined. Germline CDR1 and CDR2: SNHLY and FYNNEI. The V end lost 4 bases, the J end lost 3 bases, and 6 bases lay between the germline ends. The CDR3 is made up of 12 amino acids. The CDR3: CASSGDDYGYTF. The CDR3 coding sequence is TGTGCCAGCAGTGGGGATGACTATGGCTACACCTTC.

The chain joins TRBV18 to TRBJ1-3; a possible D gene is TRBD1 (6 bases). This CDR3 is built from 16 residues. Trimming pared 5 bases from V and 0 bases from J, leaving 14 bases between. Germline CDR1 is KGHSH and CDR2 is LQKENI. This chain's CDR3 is CASSKGRGTSGNTIYF. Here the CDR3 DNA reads TGTGCCAGCTCAAAAGGGAGGGGGACCTCTGGAAACACCATATATTTT.

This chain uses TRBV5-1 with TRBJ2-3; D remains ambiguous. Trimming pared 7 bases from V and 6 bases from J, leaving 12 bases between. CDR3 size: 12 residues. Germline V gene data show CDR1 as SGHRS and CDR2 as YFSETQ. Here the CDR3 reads CASATGLDTQYF. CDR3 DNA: TGCGCCAGCGCCACGGGTCTCGATACGCAGTATTTT.

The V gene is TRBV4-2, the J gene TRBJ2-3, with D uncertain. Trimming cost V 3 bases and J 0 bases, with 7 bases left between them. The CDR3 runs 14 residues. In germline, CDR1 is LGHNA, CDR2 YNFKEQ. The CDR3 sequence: CASSHPTSTDTQYF. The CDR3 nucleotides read TGTGCCAGCAGCCACCCAACTAGCACAGATACGCAGTATTTT.

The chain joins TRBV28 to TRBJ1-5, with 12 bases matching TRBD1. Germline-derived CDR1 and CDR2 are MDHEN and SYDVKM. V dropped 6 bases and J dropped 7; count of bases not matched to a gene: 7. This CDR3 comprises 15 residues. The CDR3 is CASRSGTGGRQPQHF. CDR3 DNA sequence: TGTGCCAGCAGATCCGGGACAGGGGGCCGACAGCCCCAGCATTTT.

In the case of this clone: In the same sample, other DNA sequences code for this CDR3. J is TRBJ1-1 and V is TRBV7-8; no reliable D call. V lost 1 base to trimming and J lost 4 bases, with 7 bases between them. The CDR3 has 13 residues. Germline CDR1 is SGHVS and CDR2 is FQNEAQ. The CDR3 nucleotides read TGTGCCAGCAGCTTAGTAGGAGTCACTGAAGCTTTCTTT. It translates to CASSLVGVTEAFF.

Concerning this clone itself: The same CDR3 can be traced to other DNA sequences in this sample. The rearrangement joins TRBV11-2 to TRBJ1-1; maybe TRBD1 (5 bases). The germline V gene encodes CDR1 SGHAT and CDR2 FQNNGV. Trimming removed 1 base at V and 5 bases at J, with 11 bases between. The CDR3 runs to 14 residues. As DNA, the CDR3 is TGTGCCAGCAGCTTAGCGGGAGGACATACTGAAGCTTTCTTT. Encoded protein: CASSLAGGHTEAFF.

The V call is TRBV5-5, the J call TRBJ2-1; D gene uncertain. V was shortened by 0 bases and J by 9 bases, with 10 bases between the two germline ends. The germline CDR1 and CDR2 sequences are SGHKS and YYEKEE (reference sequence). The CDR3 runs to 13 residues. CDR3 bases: TGTGCCAGCAGCTTGGACCTCACCAGTGAGCAGTTCTTC. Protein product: CASSLDLTSEQFF. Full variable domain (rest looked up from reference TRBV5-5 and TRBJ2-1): DAGVTQSPTHLIKTRGQQVTLRCSPISGHKSVSWYQQVLGQGPQFIFQYYEKEERGRGNFPDRFSARQFPNYSSELNVNALLLGDSALYLCASSLDLTSEQFFGPGTRLTVL.

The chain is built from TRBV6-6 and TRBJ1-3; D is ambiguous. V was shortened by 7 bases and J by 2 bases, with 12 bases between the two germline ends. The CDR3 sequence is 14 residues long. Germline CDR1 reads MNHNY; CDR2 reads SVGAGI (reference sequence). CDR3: CASKEGSTGNTIYF. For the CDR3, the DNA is TGTGCCAGCAAGGAGGGATCTACTGGAAACACCATATATTTT.

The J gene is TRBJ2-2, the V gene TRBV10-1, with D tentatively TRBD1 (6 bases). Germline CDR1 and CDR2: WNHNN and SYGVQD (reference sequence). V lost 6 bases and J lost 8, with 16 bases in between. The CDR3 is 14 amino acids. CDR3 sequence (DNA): TGCGCCAGCAGAGAACAGGGTTCCTCTGGGGAGCTGTTTTTT. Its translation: CASREQGSSGELFF.

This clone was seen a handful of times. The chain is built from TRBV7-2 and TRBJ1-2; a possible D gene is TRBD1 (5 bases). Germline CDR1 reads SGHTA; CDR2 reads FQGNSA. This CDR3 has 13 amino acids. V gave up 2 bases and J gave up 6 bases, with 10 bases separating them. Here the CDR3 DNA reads TGTGCCAGCAGCTTACCAGGGCCTCATGGCTACACCTTC. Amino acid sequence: CASSLPGPHGYTF. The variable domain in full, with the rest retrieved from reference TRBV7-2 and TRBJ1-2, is GAGVSQSPSNKVTEKGKDVELRCDPISGHTALYWYRQSLGQGLEFLIYFQGNSAPDKSGLPSDRFSAERTGGSVSTLTIQRTQQEDSAVYLCASSLPGPHGYTFGSGTRLTVV.

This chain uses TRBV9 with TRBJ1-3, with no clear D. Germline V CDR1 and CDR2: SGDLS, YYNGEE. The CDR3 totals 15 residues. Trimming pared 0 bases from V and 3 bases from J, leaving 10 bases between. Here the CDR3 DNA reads TGTGCCAGCAGCGTAGCTTTAAACGTTGGAAACACCATATATTTT. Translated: CASSVALNVGNTIYF.